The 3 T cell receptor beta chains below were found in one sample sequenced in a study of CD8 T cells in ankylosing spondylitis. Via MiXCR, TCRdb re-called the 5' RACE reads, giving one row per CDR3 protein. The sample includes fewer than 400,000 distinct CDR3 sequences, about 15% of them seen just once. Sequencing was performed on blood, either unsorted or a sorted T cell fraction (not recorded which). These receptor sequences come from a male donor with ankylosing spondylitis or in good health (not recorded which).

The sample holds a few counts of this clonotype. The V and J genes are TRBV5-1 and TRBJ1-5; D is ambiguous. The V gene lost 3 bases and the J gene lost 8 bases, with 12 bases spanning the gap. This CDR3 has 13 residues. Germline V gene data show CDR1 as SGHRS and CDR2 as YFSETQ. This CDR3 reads CASSWTPGEPQHF. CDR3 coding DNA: TGCGCCAGCAGCTGGACGCCCGGCGAGCCCCAGCATTTT. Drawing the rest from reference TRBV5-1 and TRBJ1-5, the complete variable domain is KAGVTQTPRYLIKTRGQQVTLSCSPISGHRSVSWYQQTPGQGLQFLFEYFSETQRNKGNFPGRFSGRQFSNSRSEMNVSTLELGDSALYLCASSWTPGEPQHFGDGTRLSIL.

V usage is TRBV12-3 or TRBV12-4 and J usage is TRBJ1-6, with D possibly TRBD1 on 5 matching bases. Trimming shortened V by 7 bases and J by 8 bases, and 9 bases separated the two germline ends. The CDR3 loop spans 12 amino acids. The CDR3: CASTGWDSPLHF. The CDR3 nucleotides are TGTGCCAGCACAGGGTGGGATTCACCCCTCCACTTT.

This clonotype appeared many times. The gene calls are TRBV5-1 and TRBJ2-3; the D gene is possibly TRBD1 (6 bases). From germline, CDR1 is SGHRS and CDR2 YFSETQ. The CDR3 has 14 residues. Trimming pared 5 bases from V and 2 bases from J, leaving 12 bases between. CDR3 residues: CASSPGQTTDTQYF. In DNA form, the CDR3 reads TGCGCCAGCAGTCCCGGACAGACCACAGATACGCAGTATTTT.